These T cell receptor beta chains were read from a single sample in a study of early T cells in non-severe SARS-CoV-2 infection. MiXCR was run by TCRdb on the 5' RACE reads, yielding one entry per CDR3 protein. The repertoire holds tens of thousands of distinct CDR3 sequences, around 12% seen once, with 5% to 8% in the top ten. Sample: whole blood. The receptors here all came from an adult who was a healthcare worker with PCR-confirmed SARS-CoV-2 infection or an uninfected control (not recorded which). Both conserved end residues are part of each CDR3. D genes are given only for firm matches. Only part of the rows carry a size: once, few, many, or a class if the clone is expanded.

size	D	V	J	DNA	CDR3
few	NA	TRBV19	TRBJ2-2	TGTGCCAGTACCATGTCGGAACGGACCGGGGAGCTGTTTTTT	CASTMSERTGELFF
few	TRBD2	TRBV7-2	TRBJ2-3	TGTGCCAGCAGCTTATATTATGTACGGACTAGCGGGAGTGGAACAGATACGCAGTATTTT	CASSLYYVRTSGSGTDTQYF
NA	NA	TRBV20-1	TRBJ2-2	TGCAGTGCTAGAGGCTTAGGGGACACAGATACTACCGGGGAGCTGTTTTTT	CSARGLGDTDTTGELFF
many	TRBD2	TRBV6-2/TRBV6-3	TRBJ2-5	TGTGCCAGCAGTCCTAATCCGGGACTAGCGGGCCAAGAGACCCAGTACTTC	CASSPNPGLAGQETQYF
NA	NA	TRBV29-1	TRBJ2-1	TGCAGCGTTGCAGCCGGAGAGCAGTTCTTC	CSVAAGEQFF
many	NA	TRBV6-6	TRBJ2-5	TGTGCCAGCAGCCGACAAGAGACCCAGTACTTC	CASSRQETQYF
NA	NA	TRBV7-2	TRBJ2-7	TGTGCCAGCAGCTTAGCCCGGACAGCCACCTACGAGCAGTACTTC	CASSLARTATYEQYF
many	NA	TRBV20-1	TRBJ2-2	TGCAGTGCTAGAGTTTTCAGTACGGGGGACACCGGGGAGCTGTTTTTT	CSARVFSTGDTGELFF
few	NA	TRBV18	TRBJ1-1	TGTGCCAGCTCCCCAACACGGACTGAAGCTTTCTTT	CASSPTRTEAFF
few	NA	TRBV12-3/TRBV12-4	TRBJ2-5	TGTGCCAGCAGTTTAAGATCCCAAGAGACCCAGTACTTC	CASSLRSQETQYF
NA	NA	TRBV4-1	TRBJ1-4	TGCGCCAGCAGCCAAACAGGGAGGGATGAAAAACTGTTTTTT	CASSQTGRDEKLFF
many	NA	TRBV25-1	TRBJ1-1	TGTGCCAGGCCACTGCCGACGGAACCGAACACTGAAGCTTTCTTT	CARPLPTEPNTEAFF
many	NA	TRBV11-1	TRBJ2-7	TGTGCCAGCAGCTTCAACGGGGACCCGGCGCAGGAGCAGTACTTC	CASSFNGDPAQEQYF
few	TRBD1	TRBV7-9	TRBJ2-3	TGTGCCAGCAGCTTAAGCTTGACAGGGGCTACAGATACGCAGTATTTT	CASSLSLTGATDTQYF
many	NA	TRBV6-6	TRBJ1-4	TGTGCCAGCAGTTACTCGGTACAGGGTGGTGAAAAACTGTTTTTT	CASSYSVQGGEKLFF
NA	NA	TRBV7-2	TRBJ1-3	TGTGCCAGCAGCTTATTCGGGGGCGGAATCTCTGGAAACACCATATATTTT	CASSLFGGGISGNTIYF
few	NA	TRBV5-6	TRBJ2-2	TGTGCCAGCAGCCCCGGGTTCAGTGCGGGGGAGCTGTTTTTT	CASSPGFSAGELFF
NA	NA	TRBV5-1	TRBJ2-1	TGCGCCAGCAGCCGGGACCTATGGGGCAATGAGCAGTTCTTC	CASSRDLWGNEQFF
NA	NA	TRBV20-1	TRBJ1-4	TGCAGTGCTAGTCGACCAACTAATGAAAAACTGTTTTTT	CSASRPTNEKLFF
NA	NA	TRBV7-9	TRBJ1-5	TGTGCCAGCAGCTTAGGGGGGCCTCCCAATCAGCCCCAGCATTTT	CASSLGGPPNQPQHF
NA	NA	TRBV6-2/TRBV6-3	TRBJ2-1	TGTGCCGGCCCCGGAGCGGAACCCTACAATGAGCAGTTCTTC	CAGPGAEPYNEQFF
NA	TRBD2	TRBV5-4	TRBJ2-5	TGTGCCTGCAGCTGGGGACTAGTAGAAGAGACCCAGTACTTC	CACSWGLVEETQYF
NA	NA	TRBV7-3	TRBJ2-2	TGTGCCAGCAGCTTACTCGGCGTGGTAAACACCGGGGAGCTGTTTTTT	CASSLLGVVNTGELFF
few	TRBD1	TRBV5-6	TRBJ2-3	TGTGCCAGCAGCTTGGGACAGGGGTTATCAGATACGCAGTATTTT	CASSLGQGLSDTQYF
NA	NA	TRBV3-1	TRBJ2-3	TGTGCCAGCAGCCGCCCAGAGGAGGGCCCCGGAGATACGCAGTATTTT	CASSRPEEGPGDTQYF
many	TRBD2	TRBV6-5	TRBJ2-7	TGTGCCAGCAGTTCGGGACTAGCGCGCTACGAGCAGTACTTC	CASSSGLARYEQYF
NA	TRBD2	TRBV7-6	TRBJ2-3	TGTGCCAGCAGCTACCTAGCGGGAGATACGCAGTATTTT	CASSYLAGDTQYF
NA	NA	TRBV10-2	TRBJ1-5	TGCGCCAGCAGTGAACGTGGGGGGGGTCAGCCCCAGCATTTT	CASSERGGGQPQHF
NA	NA	TRBV6-5	TRBJ2-6	TGTGCCAGCAGAGACAGCCTGGATGGGGCCAACGTCCTGACTTTC	CASRDSLDGANVLTF
many	NA	TRBV11-2	TRBJ2-4	TGTGCCAGCAGCTCACTCCGGGGAGCCAAAAACATTCAGTACTTC	CASSSLRGAKNIQYF
many	NA	TRBV7-2	TRBJ2-5	TGTGCCAGCAGCTTATCTTACCAAGAGACCCAGTACTTC	CASSLSYQETQYF
NA	NA	TRBV7-9	TRBJ1-4	TGTGCCAGCAGCCCTCGAGGCGGGGGCGCAAATTATGAAAAACTGTTTTTT	CASSPRGGGANYEKLFF
few	TRBD1	TRBV5-4	TRBJ2-5	TGTGCCAGCAGTTGGGACAGGGGTTTGTCCGAGACCCAGTACTTC	CASSWDRGLSETQYF
few	NA	TRBV6-2/TRBV6-3	TRBJ2-5	TGTGCCAGCAGTAGATCGCGGCAAGAGACCCAGTACTTC	CASSRSRQETQYF
few	TRBD1	TRBV4-2	TRBJ1-2	TGTGCCAGCAGCCAAGAGACAGGGTGGCACTATGGCTACACCTTC	CASSQETGWHYGYTF
NA	NA	TRBV5-6	TRBJ2-1	TGTGCCAGCAGCTTGATTACTCTACTTTACAATGAGCAGTTCTTC	CASSLITLLYNEQFF
NA	NA	TRBV7-6	TRBJ2-3	TGTGCCAGCAGCTTAGCGCTGGGACGCACAGATACGCAGTATTTT	CASSLALGRTDTQYF
few	NA	TRBV29-1	TRBJ2-3	TGCAGCGTTGGCGGTCTAGACGGCACAGATACGCAGTATTTT	CSVGGLDGTDTQYF
NA	NA	TRBV4-1	TRBJ2-7	TGCGCCAGCAGCCAAGTTGTGGGAGAGCGGTACTTC	CASSQVVGERYF
NA	NA	TRBV7-9	TRBJ2-7	TGTGCCAGCAGCCTGCCCTACTACGAGCAGTACTTC	CASSLPYYEQYF
few	TRBD2	TRBV9	TRBJ2-3	TGTGCCAGCAGCGCCCGACTAGCGGGAAGAGATACGCAGTATTTT	CASSARLAGRDTQYF
few	NA	TRBV29-1	TRBJ2-7	TGCAGCGTTGTCCCAGGGGACTACGAGCAGTACTTC	CSVVPGDYEQYF
few	TRBD2	TRBV15	TRBJ2-7	TGTGCCACCAGCAGAGATCGGCTAGCGGGAAAATATGGGCAGTACTTC	CATSRDRLAGKYGQYF
few	NA	TRBV5-5	TRBJ2-1	TGTGCCAGCAGCTTGGGGACCGCAGACAATGAGCAGTTCTTC	CASSLGTADNEQFF
NA	TRBD1	TRBV9	TRBJ1-2	TGTGCCAGCAGCCCCCGCATGACAGGGGGCTACTATGGCTACACCTTC	CASSPRMTGGYYGYTF
medium-sized	TRBD1	TRBV9	TRBJ1-2	TGTGCCAGCAGCGCCGGACAGGGATCGTATGGCTACACCTTC	CASSAGQGSYGYTF
NA	TRBD2	TRBV29-1	TRBJ2-2	TGCAGCGGCACTAGCGGGAGGGCCAGCGGGGAGCTGTTTTTT	CSGTSGRASGELFF
few	NA	TRBV9	TRBJ2-1	TGTGCCAGCAGCGTGGGGACCAGACATGAGCAGTTCTTC	CASSVGTRHEQFF
NA	NA	TRBV7-9	TRBJ1-2	TGTGCCAGCAGCCCAAGAAATTCCCGAGGAAGCGGCTACACCTTC	CASSPRNSRGSGYTF
NA	NA	TRBV5-4	TRBJ1-6	TGTGCCAGCAGCCCAGTAGGGGGATCCTATAATTCACCCCCCCACTTT	CASSPVGGSYNSPPHF
few	TRBD2	TRBV20-1	TRBJ2-7	TGCAGTGCTAGAATTGCGGGAGGGAGCGAGCAGTACTTC	CSARIAGGSEQYF
NA	NA	TRBV5-1	TRBJ2-3	TGCGCCAGCAGCGGGCAGACCAGCACAGATACGCAGTATTTT	CASSGQTSTDTQYF
few	TRBD2	TRBV6-5	TRBJ2-1	TGTGCCAGCATTCCGGGGGGGGCTTGGTACAATGAGCAGTTCTTC	CASIPGGAWYNEQFF
many	TRBD2	TRBV3-1	TRBJ2-2	TGTGCCAGCAGCCGCCTGTCTAGCGGGGGGCCCGGGGAGCTGTTTTTT	CASSRLSSGGPGELFF
NA	NA	TRBV14	TRBJ2-7	TGTGCCAGCAGCCCGGGGATCCCAGGGTACGAGCAGTACTTC	CASSPGIPGYEQYF
many	TRBD2	TRBV7-3	TRBJ2-3	TGTGCCAGCAGCGCTAGCGGGAGTAGGGGCACAGATACGCAGTATTTT	CASSASGSRGTDTQYF
many	NA	TRBV30	TRBJ2-7	TGTGCCTGGAGTACGGACAGTCTTGGCGAGCAGTACTTC	CAWSTDSLGEQYF
few	TRBD1	TRBV5-1	TRBJ1-1	TGCGCCAGCAGCTGGGGCAGGGGGACCGTCGTGAACACTGAAGCTTTCTTT	CASSWGRGTVVNTEAFF
few	TRBD1	TRBV29-1	TRBJ1-1	TGCAGCGTCTGGGACAGGGGGAACACTGAAGCTTTCTTT	CSVWDRGNTEAFF